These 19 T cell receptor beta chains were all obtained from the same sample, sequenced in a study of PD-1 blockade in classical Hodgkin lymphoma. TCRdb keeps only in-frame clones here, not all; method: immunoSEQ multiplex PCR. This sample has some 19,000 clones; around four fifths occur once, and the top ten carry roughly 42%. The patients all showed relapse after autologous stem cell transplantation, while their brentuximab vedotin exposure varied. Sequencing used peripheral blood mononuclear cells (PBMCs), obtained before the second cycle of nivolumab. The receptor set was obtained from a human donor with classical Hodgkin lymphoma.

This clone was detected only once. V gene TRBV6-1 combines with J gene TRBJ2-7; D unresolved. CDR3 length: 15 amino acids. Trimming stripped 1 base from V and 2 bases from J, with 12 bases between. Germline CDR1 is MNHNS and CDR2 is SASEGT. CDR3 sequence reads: CASSEVHHGTYEQYF. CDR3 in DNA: TGTGCCAGCAGTGAAGTCCACCATGGGACCTACGAGCAGTACTTC.

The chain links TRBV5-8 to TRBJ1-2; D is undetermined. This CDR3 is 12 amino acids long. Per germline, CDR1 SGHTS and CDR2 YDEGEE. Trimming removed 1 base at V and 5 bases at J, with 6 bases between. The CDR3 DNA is TGTGCCAGCAGCTTGTGGGAGTATGGCTACACCTTC. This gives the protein CASSLWEYGYTF.

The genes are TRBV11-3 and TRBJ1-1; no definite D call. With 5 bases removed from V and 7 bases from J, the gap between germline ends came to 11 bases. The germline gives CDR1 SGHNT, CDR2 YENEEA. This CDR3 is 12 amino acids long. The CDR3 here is CASSLRAYEAFF. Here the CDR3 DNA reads TGTGCCAGCAGCCTCCGGGCCTATGAAGCTTTCTTT.

The CDR3 region has the DNA TGTGCCAGCAGCTTATATACTAGCGGGTTCTACAATGAGCAGTTCTTC. Amino acids: CASSLYTSGFYNEQFF. V gene TRBV7-2 combines with J gene TRBJ2-1, with TRBD2 matching 9 bases. V shed 2 bases, J shed 3 bases, and the junction held 5 bases outside the gene matches. CDR3 length: 16 amino acids. Germline loops: CDR1 SGHTA, CDR2 FQGNSA.

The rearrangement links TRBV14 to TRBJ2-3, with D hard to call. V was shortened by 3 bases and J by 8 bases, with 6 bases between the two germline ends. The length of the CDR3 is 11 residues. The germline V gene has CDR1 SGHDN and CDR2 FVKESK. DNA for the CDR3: TGTGCCAGCAGCCACGGTAGTACGCAGTATTTT. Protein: CASSHGSTQYF.

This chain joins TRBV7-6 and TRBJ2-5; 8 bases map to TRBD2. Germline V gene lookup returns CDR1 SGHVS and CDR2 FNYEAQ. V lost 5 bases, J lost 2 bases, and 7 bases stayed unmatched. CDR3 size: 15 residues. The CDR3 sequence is CASSAASGRQETQYF. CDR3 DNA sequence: TGTGCCAGCAGCGCAGCTAGCGGGCGACAAGAGACCCAGTACTTC.

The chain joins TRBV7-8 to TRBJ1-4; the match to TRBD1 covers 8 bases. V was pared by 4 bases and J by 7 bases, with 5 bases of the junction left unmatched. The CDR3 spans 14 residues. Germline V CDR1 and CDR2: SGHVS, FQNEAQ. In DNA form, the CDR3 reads TGTGCCAGCAGCTCACGGACAGGGACTGAAAAACTGTTTTTT. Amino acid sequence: CASSSRTGTEKLFF. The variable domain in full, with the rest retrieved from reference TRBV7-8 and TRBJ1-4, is GAGVSQSPRYKVAKRGQDVALRCDPISGHVSLFWYQQALGQGPEFLTYFQNEAQLDKSGLPSDRFFAERPEGSVSTLKIQRTQQEDSAVYLCASSSRTGTEKLFFGSGTQLSVL.

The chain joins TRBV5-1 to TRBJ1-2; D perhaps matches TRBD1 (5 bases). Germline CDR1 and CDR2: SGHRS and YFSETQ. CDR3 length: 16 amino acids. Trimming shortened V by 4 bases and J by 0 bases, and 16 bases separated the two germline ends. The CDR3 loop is CASSPRGGETNYGYTF. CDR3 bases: TGCGCCAGCAGCCCTCGGGGGGGAGAGACTAACTATGGCTACACCTTC.

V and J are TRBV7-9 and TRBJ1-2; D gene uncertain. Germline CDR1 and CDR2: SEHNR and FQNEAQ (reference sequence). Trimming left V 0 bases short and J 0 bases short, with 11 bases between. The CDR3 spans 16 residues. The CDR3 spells CASSLARVTSNYGYTF. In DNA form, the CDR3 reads TGTGCCAGCAGCTTAGCACGAGTCACGTCTAACTATGGCTACACCTTC.

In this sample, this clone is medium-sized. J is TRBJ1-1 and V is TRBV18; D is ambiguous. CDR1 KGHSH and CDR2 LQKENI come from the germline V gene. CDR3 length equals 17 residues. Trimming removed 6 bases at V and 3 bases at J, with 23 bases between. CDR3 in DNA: TGTGCCAGCTCTCCCGGGAGTATCTCCACCTTGGACACTGAAGCTTTCTTT. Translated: CASSPGSISTLDTEAFF.

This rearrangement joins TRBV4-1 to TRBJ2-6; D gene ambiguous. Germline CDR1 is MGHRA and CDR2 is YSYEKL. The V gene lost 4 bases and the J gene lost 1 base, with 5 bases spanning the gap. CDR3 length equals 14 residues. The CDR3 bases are TGCGCCAGCAGCCTTGGATCTGGGGCCAACGTCCTGACTTTC. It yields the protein CASSLGSGANVLTF.

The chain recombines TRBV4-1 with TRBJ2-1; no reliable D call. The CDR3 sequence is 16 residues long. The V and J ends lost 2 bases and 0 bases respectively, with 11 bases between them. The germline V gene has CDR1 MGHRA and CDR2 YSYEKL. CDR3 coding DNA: TGCGCCAGCAGCCAATACTACTCGAGCTCCTACAATGAGCAGTTCTTC. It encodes CASSQYYSSSYNEQFF.

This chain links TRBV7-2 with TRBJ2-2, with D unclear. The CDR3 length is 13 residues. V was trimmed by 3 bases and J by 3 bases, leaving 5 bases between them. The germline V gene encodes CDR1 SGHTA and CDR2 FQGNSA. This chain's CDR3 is CASSFSYTGELFF. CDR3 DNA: TGTGCCAGCAGCTTTAGTTACACCGGGGAGCTGTTTTTT.

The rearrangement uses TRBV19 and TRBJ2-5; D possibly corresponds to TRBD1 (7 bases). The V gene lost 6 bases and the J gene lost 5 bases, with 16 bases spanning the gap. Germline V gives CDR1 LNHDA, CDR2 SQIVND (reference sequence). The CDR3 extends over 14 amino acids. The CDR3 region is CASSESQGRETQYF. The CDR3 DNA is TGTGCCAGTAGCGAGTCACAGGGGAGGGAGACCCAGTACTTC.

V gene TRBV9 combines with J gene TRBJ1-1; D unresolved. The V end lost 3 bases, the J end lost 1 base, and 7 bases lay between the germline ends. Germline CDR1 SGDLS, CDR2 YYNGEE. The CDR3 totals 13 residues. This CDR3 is CASSAAGNTEAFF. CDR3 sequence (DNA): TGTGCCAGCAGCGCCGCAGGGAACACTGAAGCTTTCTTT.

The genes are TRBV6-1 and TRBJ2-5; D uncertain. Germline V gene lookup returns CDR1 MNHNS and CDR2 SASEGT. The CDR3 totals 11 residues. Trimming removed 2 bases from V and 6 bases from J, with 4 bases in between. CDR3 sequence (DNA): TGTGCCAGCAGTGAATATCAGACCCAGTACTTC. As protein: CASSEYQTQYF.

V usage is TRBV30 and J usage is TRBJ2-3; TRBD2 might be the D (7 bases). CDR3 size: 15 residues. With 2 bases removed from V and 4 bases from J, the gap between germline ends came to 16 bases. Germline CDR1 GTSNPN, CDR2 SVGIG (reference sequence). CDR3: CAWSLPGGTADTQYF. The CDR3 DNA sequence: TGTGCCTGGAGTCTGCCGGGGGGCACCGCAGATACGCAGTATTTT.

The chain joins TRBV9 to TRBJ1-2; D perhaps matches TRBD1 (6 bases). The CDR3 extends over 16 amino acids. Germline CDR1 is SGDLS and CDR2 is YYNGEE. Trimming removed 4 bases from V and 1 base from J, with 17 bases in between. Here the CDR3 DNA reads TGTGCCAGCAGCACCTCGCAGGGGCTCTATAACTATGGCTACACCTTC. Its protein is CASSTSQGLYNYGYTF.

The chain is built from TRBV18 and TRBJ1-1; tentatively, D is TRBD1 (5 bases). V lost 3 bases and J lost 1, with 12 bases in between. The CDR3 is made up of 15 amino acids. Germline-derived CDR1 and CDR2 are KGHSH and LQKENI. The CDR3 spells CASSPRQSGNTEAFF. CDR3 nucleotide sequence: TGTGCCAGCTCACCCCGACAGTCGGGGAACACTGAAGCTTTCTTT.